This entry describes one TCR beta chain. Antigen: not known. There are 12 residues in the CDR3. Germline V gene lookup returns CDR1 SQVTM and CDR2 ANQGSEA. The J segment lost 5 bases and the V segment lost 7 bases, leaving 2 bases of the junction unmatched. This sample was included in a study of vaccination effects on CD4 cells after COVID-19. Study overall: BNT162b2 vaccine or mRNA-1273 vaccine was given to participants in two doses. Overall study findings and caveats: Pronounced clonal contraction occurred in clones induced by infection and by vaccine late after vaccination.

Peptide-pool stimulation followed by sequencing identified expanded antigen-specific CD4+ clonotypes in the ViraFEST assay. An approximately nine-day culture period preceded the isolation of CD4+ T cells. Clones were read by immunoSEQ multiplex PCR, and TCRdb kept only the in-frame ones, dropping some. The sample yields approximately 82,000 clones, 74% seen once. The J gene is TRBJ2-2, the V gene TRBV29-1; 9 bases fit TRBD1. The receptor was isolated from a human donor who received a COVID-19 vaccine. Sequencing used CD4+ T cells from PBMCs cultured with HCoV-229E spike peptides, obtained before COVID-19 vaccination. CDR3 bases: TGCAGCGCCGACAGGGGGACCGGGGAGCTGTTTTTT. Translating it yields CSADRGTGELFF.